This note documents a single TCR beta chain sequence. What it binds is not known. Investigators reverse transcribed all isolated RNA, so they sequenced expressed TCRB transcripts. Using immunoSEQ multiplex PCR, the repertoire was profiled, and TCRdb retains in-frame clones only, with some absent. The repertoire consists of about 900,000 clones, with 17% occurring once and the leading ten covering 0.02% to 0.03%. Sampling consisted of one heparinised blood draw per donor, averaging about 116 mL. It was via CD45RO/CCR7/CD25/CD127/CD95/CD27 that CD4+ naive, central memory, regulatory and stem cell-like memory cells were sorted. The sample belongs to a study of beta chain features in type 1 diabetes. Study observations and caveats: Equally in patients and controls, shorter templates might have been favored by PCR. Insertions were fewer and deletions more numerous at VDJ junctions in type 1 diabetes patients.

The CDR3 runs to 16 residues. In germline, CDR1 is LGHNT, CDR2 FRNRAP. V was cut by 2 bases and J by 0 bases, with 12 bases left in between. The TCR originated in a woman aged 18 to 35 in good health. The material sequenced was naive CD4+ T cells from blood. The V and J genes are TRBV12-5 and TRBJ2-3; possibly TRBD2 for D (6 bases). CDR3 sequence: CASGLYAGTSTDTQYF. CDR3 sequence (DNA): TGTGCTAGTGGTTTGTACGCGGGGACTAGCACAGATACGCAGTATTTT.